This T cell receptor (beta chain) was identified during a study of CD8+CD57+ T cells in acquired aplastic anemia. CDR3 size: 13 residues. The V end was cut by 5 bases, the J end by 10 bases, with 19 bases between. CDR1 and CDR2 from the germline V gene are DFQATT and SNEGSKA (reference sequence). The TCR beta profiling, which covered VDJ combination and CDR3 sequence, was carried out using genomic DNA as the template. MiXCR was run by TCRdb on the reads, yielding one entry per CDR3 protein. The profile shows about 400,000 distinct CDR3 sequences, 65% to 75% of them singletons. V usage is TRBV20-1 and J usage is TRBJ2-3; D is tentatively TRBD1 or TRBD2 (5 bases each). Sequencing was performed on sorted CD4+, CD8+, or CD8+CD57+ T cells (not recorded which) from PBMCs. This clonotype was obtained from a human donor in good health, serving as a control. The CDR3 bases are TGCAGTGCTGGGACCGCCTACGAGCAGTCGCAGTATTTT. Translated, it gives CSAGTAYEQSQYF.